This T cell receptor (beta chain) was observed in a study of PD-1 blockade in classical Hodgkin lymphoma. Study results and caveats: The baseline diversity of complete responders showed similarity to that of newly diagnosed patients. Researchers reported that CD4+ TCR diversity, though not CD8+, rose significantly by C4D1.

Clones were read by immunoSEQ multiplex PCR, and TCRdb kept only the in-frame ones, dropping some. The repertoire consists of about 41,000 clones, with around 69% occurring once and the leading ten covering about 2.7%. The time point was: cycle 4 day 1 (C4D1), after less than 7 weeks of nivolumab. The patients all showed relapse after autologous stem cell transplantation, while their brentuximab vedotin exposure varied. Best overall response was complete response, partial response or progressive disease in these relapsed/refractory classical Hodgkin lymphoma patients. This CDR3 spans 14 amino acids. Between the trimmed V and J ends, which lost 4 bases and 3 bases, there was a span of 13 bases. Looked up from germline, CDR1 is SGHDT and CDR2 is YYEEEE. Comment on this clone: Antigen specificity is unknown.

Here the sequenced sample was peripheral blood mononuclear cells (PBMCs), taken before the fourth cycle of nivolumab. The TCR originated in a human donor with classical Hodgkin lymphoma. The chain uses TRBV5-6 and TRBJ1-2; the D is unclear. The CDR3 is CASSPVGRDYGYTF. The CDR3 nucleotides are TGTGCCAGCAGCCCAGTTGGGCGGGACTATGGCTACACCTTC.